A selection of T cell receptor beta chains follows, all from one sample in a study of cytomegalovirus exposure and HLA in healthy donors. Only in-frame clones appear in the TCRdb table, and some are missing; sequencing was by immunoSEQ multiplex PCR. This table has tens of thousands of clones, 70% to 85% appearing once. Sequenced: PBMCs. The origin of the receptors is a woman under 30 in good health and CMV-seropositive. Each CDR3 is given with its conserved first and last residue. A D gene is named only where the DNA matches it firmly. Clone size is stated in some rows and not others, as once, few, many or a class when expanded.

V	D	J	size	CDR3	DNA
TRBV19	NA	TRBJ2-1	NA	CASSAGLNNEQFF	TGTGCCAGTAGTGCAGGACTTAACAATGAGCAGTTCTTC
TRBV30	NA	TRBJ2-7	NA	CAWSTQGGGYEQYF	TGTGCCTGGAGTACGCAAGGGGGAGGGTACGAGCAGTACTTC
TRBV6-1	NA	TRBJ2-6	NA	CASSLSGANVLTF	TGTGCCAGCTCCCTCTCGGGGGCCAACGTCCTGACTTTC
TRBV2	NA	TRBJ2-1	NA	CASNLLGPDEQFF	TGTGCCAGCAATTTACTAGGTCCCGATGAGCAGTTCTTC
TRBV11-3	NA	TRBJ2-2	NA	CASSLQGSGELFF	TGTGCCAGCAGCTTACAGGGGTCCGGGGAGCTGTTTTTT
TRBV11-2	TRBD1	TRBJ1-4	NA	CASSSTGTYEKLFF	TGTGCCAGCAGCTCGACAGGGACTTATGAAAAACTGTTTTTT
TRBV5-6	NA	TRBJ1-1	NA	CASSLGPGPLSEAFF	TGTGCCAGCAGCTTGGGTCCAGGGCCTCTCTCTGAAGCTTTCTTT
TRBV7-2	TRBD2	TRBJ2-7	NA	CASSLDSSGRGYEQYF	TGTGCCAGCAGCTTAGACTCCAGCGGGAGGGGGTACGAGCAGTACTTC
TRBV7-3	TRBD1	TRBJ2-2	NA	CASSYGTGRNTGELFF	TGTGCCAGCAGCTACGGGACAGGGAGAAACACCGGGGAGCTGTTTTTT
TRBV27	TRBD1	TRBJ2-7	NA	CASSYTHTGQGIPYEQYF	TGTGCCAGCAGTTACACACACACGGGACAGGGGATACCCTACGAGCAGTACTTC
TRBV7-3	TRBD2	TRBJ2-3	NA	CASSLKGGGAQQYF	TGTGCCAGCAGCTTAAAGGGCGGGGGGGCTCAGCAGTATTTT
TRBV15	TRBD2	TRBJ2-7	NA	CATSRERALAGDEQYF	TGTGCCACCAGCAGAGAAAGGGCCCTAGCGGGGGACGAGCAGTACTTC
TRBV6-1	NA	TRBJ1-1	NA	CASVWGGETEAFF	TGTGCCAGCGTGTGGGGTGGGGAGACTGAAGCTTTCTTT
TRBV5-1	TRBD1	TRBJ2-7	NA	CASSLAGRDRGYEQYF	TGCGCCAGCAGCTTGGCCGGGCGGGACAGGGGCTACGAGCAGTACTTC
TRBV6-6	NA	TRBJ1-6	few	CASSSTPPAGNSPLHF	TGTGCCAGCAGTTCTACCCCACCGGCGGGGAATTCACCCCTCCACTTT
TRBV5-4	NA	TRBJ1-5	few	CASSPGTPYSNQPQHF	TGTGCCAGCAGTCCCGGGACACCTTATAGCAATCAGCCCCAGCATTTT
TRBV7-9	TRBD2	TRBJ2-3	NA	CASSFNPSASGGADTQYF	TGTGCCAGCAGCTTTAACCCCTCGGCTAGCGGGGGTGCGGATACGCAGTATTTT
TRBV6-5	NA	TRBJ2-2	few	CASSYQTIPGELFF	TGTGCCAGCAGTTACCAGACTATCCCCGGGGAGCTGTTTTTT
TRBV6-5	NA	TRBJ2-5	NA	CASSYSIPEGSETQYF	TGTGCCAGCAGTTACTCGATCCCGGAGGGGTCGGAGACCCAGTACTTC
TRBV7-2	TRBD2	TRBJ2-7	NA	CASSPGTSGSYEQYF	TGTGCCAGCAGCCCCGGGACTAGCGGCTCCTACGAGCAGTACTTC
TRBV27	TRBD2	TRBJ2-1	NA	CASSLLAGEGSSYNEQFF	TGTGCCAGCAGTTTACTAGCGGGAGAGGGAAGCTCCTACAATGAGCAGTTCTTC
TRBV28	NA	TRBJ1-1	NA	CASSPYGGAEAFF	TGTGCCAGCAGTCCTTATGGGGGCGCTGAAGCTTTCTTT
TRBV30	TRBD2	TRBJ2-3	once	CAWKPFFLAGAGGTDTQYF	TGTGCCTGGAAACCCTTTTTTCTAGCGGGGGCCGGGGGGACAGATACGCAGTATTTT
TRBV29-1	TRBD1	TRBJ2-1	NA	CSVDPGTGIGEQFF	TGCAGCGTTGATCCCGGGACAGGGATCGGTGAGCAGTTCTTC
TRBV4-3	NA	TRBJ2-7	NA	CASSQGFSEVFYEQYF	TGCGCCAGCAGCCAGGGCTTCTCGGAGGTATTTTACGAGCAGTACTTC
TRBV19	NA	TRBJ2-5	NA	CASSWGRSPQETQYF	TGTGCCAGTAGTTGGGGGCGGTCGCCCCAAGAGACCCAGTACTTC
TRBV2	NA	TRBJ2-3	NA	CASSAPGLIDTQYF	TGTGCCAGCAGTGCCCCGGGACTTATAGATACGCAGTATTTT
TRBV6-1	NA	TRBJ2-6	medium-sized	CASSEHTSGANVLTF	TGTGCCAGCAGTGAACATACATCTGGGGCCAACGTCCTGACTTTC
TRBV30	NA	TRBJ2-3	NA	CAWSVGRGADTQYF	TGTGCCTGGAGTGTAGGCAGGGGGGCTGATACGCAGTATTTT
TRBV28	TRBD1	TRBJ2-7	NA	CATNPLGQIHEQYF	TGTGCCACCAACCCATTGGGACAGATCCACGAGCAGTACTTC
TRBV4-3	NA	TRBJ2-5	NA	CASSPTRTGLQETQYF	TGCGCCAGCAGCCCGACCCGGACTGGCCTACAAGAGACCCAGTACTTC
TRBV5-6	NA	TRBJ2-1	NA	CASSSASQGYNEQFF	TGTGCCAGCAGCTCGGCTAGTCAGGGCTACAATGAGCAGTTCTTC
TRBV19	NA	TRBJ2-1	NA	CASSIVAGSYNEQFF	TGTGCCAGTAGTATTGTTGCAGGGTCGTACAATGAGCAGTTCTTC
TRBV27	NA	TRBJ2-2	once	CASSLPYTGELFF	TGTGCCAGCAGTTTACCGTACACCGGGGAGCTGTTTTTT
TRBV5-6	NA	TRBJ1-5	NA	CASSLQEGWQPQHF	TGTGCCAGCAGCTTGCAGGAGGGTTGGCAGCCCCAGCATTTT
TRBV7-8	TRBD2	TRBJ2-1	few	CASSSTVTSGRNEQFF	TGTGCCAGCAGCTCCACCGTGACTAGCGGGCGTAATGAGCAGTTCTTC
TRBV29-1	NA	TRBJ1-2	NA	CSVEGAREPSTNYGYTF	TGCAGCGTTGAAGGGGCACGAGAGCCCTCAACTAACTATGGCTACACCTTC
TRBV7-3	NA	TRBJ2-3	NA	CASSRARGSTDTQYF	TGTGCCAGCAGCCGGGCTCGGGGGTCCACAGATACGCAGTATTTT
TRBV6-5	TRBD1	TRBJ1-2	NA	CASSFLLQGIYGYTF	TGTGCCAGCAGTTTCCTACTACAGGGGATCTATGGCTACACCTTC
TRBV7-2	TRBD2	TRBJ2-3	NA	CASKRLAHSTDTQYF	TGTGCCAGCAAAAGACTAGCGCATAGCACAGATACGCAGTATTTT
TRBV13	NA	TRBJ2-3	NA	CASSSRGAGILTDTQYF	TGTGCCAGCAGCTCTCGGGGGGCGGGGATTCTCACAGATACGCAGTATTTT
TRBV6-6	NA	TRBJ2-2	NA	CASSSTTEGDTGELFF	TGTGCCAGCAGCTCGACAACCGAAGGGGACACCGGGGAGCTGTTTTTT
TRBV10-3	NA	TRBJ2-7	NA	CAIHEGVGYEQYF	TGTGCCATCCACGAGGGAGTGGGCTACGAGCAGTACTTC
TRBV19	TRBD2	TRBJ2-1	once	CASSFVLAGYNEQFF	TGTGCCAGTAGTTTTGTACTAGCGGGCTACAATGAGCAGTTCTTC
TRBV29-1	NA	TRBJ1-1	NA	CSGIGDLAEAFF	TGCAGCGGCATAGGGGATTTGGCTGAAGCTTTCTTT
TRBV7-9	TRBD1	TRBJ2-7	few	CASSLINRGSEQYF	TGTGCCAGCAGCTTAATAAACAGGGGAAGCGAGCAGTACTTC
TRBV7-2	TRBD1	TRBJ2-7	NA	CASSLAVLDRVRREQYF	TGTGCCAGCAGCTTAGCGGTCTTGGACAGGGTTCGTCGGGAGCAGTACTTC
TRBV7-2	NA	TRBJ1-1	NA	CASSLRPGDTEAFF	TGTGCCAGCAGCTTACGACCAGGGGATACTGAAGCTTTCTTT
TRBV7-2	NA	TRBJ2-1	NA	CASSHGGYWQPINEQFF	TGTGCCAGCTCACATGGAGGGTATTGGCAGCCCATCAATGAGCAGTTCTTC
TRBV14	TRBD1	TRBJ2-1	NA	CASSQDRDRGRGEQFF	TGTGCCAGCAGCCAAGACCGGGACAGGGGGCGGGGTGAGCAGTTCTTC
TRBV25-1	TRBD1	TRBJ2-5	NA	CASSYPTGTGDQETQYF	TGTGCCAGCAGCTACCCGACCGGGACAGGGGATCAAGAGACCCAGTACTTC
TRBV18	NA	TRBJ2-5	NA	CASSLGLEETQYF	TGTGCCAGCTCACTGGGACTCGAGGAGACCCAGTACTTC
TRBV15	TRBD1	TRBJ2-5	few	CATSTLGQPQETQYF	TGTGCCACCAGCACGCTGGGACAGCCTCAAGAGACCCAGTACTTC
TRBV9	NA	TRBJ2-3	NA	CASSVGPAPSTDTQYF	TGTGCCAGCAGCGTAGGGCCCGCCCCTAGCACAGATACGCAGTATTTT
TRBV7-2	TRBD1	TRBJ2-7	NA	CASSLYRGAYEQYF	TGTGCCAGCAGCCTCTACAGGGGGGCCTACGAGCAGTACTTC
TRBV9	NA	TRBJ2-5	NA	CASSVDEGSPWETQYF	TGTGCCAGCAGCGTAGACGAGGGATCTCCTTGGGAGACCCAGTACTTC
TRBV10-3	TRBD1	TRBJ2-5	NA	CAISGPGQGAREQYF	TGTGCCATCAGTGGTCCGGGACAGGGGGCTCGGGAGCAGTACTTC
TRBV7-2	TRBD2	TRBJ2-5	NA	CASSSGLAGGEETQYF	TGTGCCAGCAGCTCGGGACTAGCGGGAGGGGAAGAGACCCAGTACTTC
TRBV15	TRBD2	TRBJ2-3	once	CATSIGSGRKTDTQYF	TGTGCCACCAGCATTGGGAGCGGGAGAAAAACAGATACGCAGTATTTT